These T cell receptor beta chains were read from a single sample in a study of blood T cell repertoires in COVID-19. Some clones are missing from TCRdb's copy, which holds only in-frame ones; the method was immunoSEQ multiplex PCR. In the table there are some 42,000 clones, 76% of which are singletons. The sample comprised peripheral blood. These receptors were collected from a man of 80 years or more with acute or convalescent COVID-19. Both conserved end residues are part of each CDR3. A D gene is named only where the DNA matches it firmly. Clone size is shown for a subset of rows, as once, few, many or a class of expanded clone.

>TRBV9|.|.|TRBJ2-2
TGTGCCAGCAGCGCCTATGAAAGGAGAGACACCGGGGAGCTGTTTTTT
CASSAYERRDTGELFF
>TRBV5-4|once|.|TRBJ2-2
TGTGCCAGCAGCTTGATAACCGGGGAGCTGTTTTTT
CASSLITGELFF
>TRBV9|.|TRBD1|TRBJ1-3
TGTGCCAGCAGCGGGCTGACAGGGCGAGGAAACACCATATATTTT
CASSGLTGRGNTIYF
>TRBV18|few|.|TRBJ1-4
TGTGCCAGCTCACCGGGGCGGGGGAGTGAAAAACTGTTTTTT
CASSPGRGSEKLFF
>TRBV12-2|.|.|TRBJ1-1
TGTGCAAGTCGCTTAATGAGGACAGTTATTGAAGCTTTCTTT
CASRLMRTVIEAFF
>TRBV11-2|.|.|TRBJ2-5
TGTGCCAGCAGCTTAGATAACGGAGAGACCCAGTACTTC
CASSLDNGETQYF
>TRBV15|.|TRBD2|TRBJ2-3
TGTGCCACCAGCAGTCATGGCGGGAGTTATGTTACGCAGTATTTT
CATSSHGGSYVTQYF
>TRBV5-1|.|TRBD1|TRBJ2-7
TGCGCCAGCAGCTGGAAGGACAGGGTCGAGCAGTACTTC
CASSWKDRVEQYF
>TRBV4-1|once|.|TRBJ1-3
TGCGCCAGCAGCCAAGGTACGGGTAGGTGGTCTGGAAACACCATATATTTT
CASSQGTGRWSGNTIYF
>TRBV7-3|.|.|TRBJ2-7
TGTGCCAGCAGCCCGAGGCCCGGCTCCGAGCAGTACTTC
CASSPRPGSEQYF
>TRBV9|.|.|TRBJ2-5
TGTGCCAGCAGCGTAGCGAGGGGGGGCCGAGAGACCCAGTACTTC
CASSVARGGRETQYF
>TRBV2|.|.|TRBJ2-5
TGTGCCAGCAGTGGATACATCCAAGAGACCCAGTACTTC
CASSGYIQETQYF
>TRBV20-1|.|.|TRBJ2-1
TGCAGTGCTGGACAGTATAATGAGCAGTTCTTC
CSAGQYNEQFF
>TRBV6-1|.|TRBD2|TRBJ2-5
TGTGCCAGCAGTGCCCGTGGGCTAGCGGGGAACCTAGAGACCCAGTACTTC
CASSARGLAGNLETQYF
>TRBV11-2|.|.|TRBJ1-4
TGTGCCAGCAGCTTAGACCCCTCCAGGGTGGGAAAACTGTTTTTT
CASSLDPSRVGKLFF
>TRBV5-1|.|.|TRBJ1-2
TGCGCCAGCAGCCTGCTGGCGGCGGACTATGGCTACACCTTC
CASSLLAADYGYTF
>TRBV5-4|few|.|TRBJ1-2
TGTGCCAGCAGCGGGGGGTCTAGGGGCAGGGCTAACTATGGCTACACCTTC
CASSGGSRGRANYGYTF
>TRBV7-8|.|.|TRBJ1-2
TGTGCCAGCAGCCCAGATCAGGGTTCCTATGGCTACACCTTC
CASSPDQGSYGYTF
>TRBV19|.|.|TRBJ2-2
TGTGCCAGTAGCAAGCTCGGACAGACCACCGGGGAGCTGTTTTTT
CASSKLGQTTGELFF
>TRBV6-1|.|.|TRBJ2-2
.
CASSEIRFGELFF
>TRBV7-3|.|TRBD2|TRBJ2-3
TGTGCCAGCAGCCAATGGGGGGGAGATACGCAGTATTTT
CASSQWGGDTQYF
>TRBV13|.|TRBD2|TRBJ2-3
TGTGCCAGCAGCTTATACACTGGAGCGGGGGGGACAGATACGCAGTATTTT
CASSLYTGAGGTDTQYF
>TRBV7-2|.|TRBD2|TRBJ2-5
TGTGCCAGCAGCCTAGGGACTAGCGGGGGGGGAGAGACCCAGTACTTC
CASSLGTSGGGETQYF
>TRBV7-3|few|.|TRBJ2-1
TGTGCCAGCAGCCCACGAGGCGGGTCAAGAGGGAATGAGCAGTTCTTC
CASSPRGGSRGNEQFF
>TRBV3-1/TRBV3-2|.|TRBD1|TRBJ2-1
TGTGCCAGCAGATCGACAGGGGGTACCTACAATGAGCAGTTCTTC
CASRSTGGTYNEQFF
>TRBV19|.|TRBD2|TRBJ2-3
TGTGCCAGTAGTCCTGGGACTAGCGGGTCCGCAGATACGCAGTATTTT
CASSPGTSGSADTQYF
>TRBV2|.|.|TRBJ1-3
TGTGCCACGGACGGAGGGGCTGCCGGAAACACCATATATTTT
CATDGGAAGNTIYF
>TRBV2|.|TRBD2|TRBJ2-3
TGTGCCAGCAGTGAAGCTGGAGGGGAGGGAGTTGCGGATACGCAGTATTTT
CASSEAGGEGVADTQYF
>TRBV9|.|.|TRBJ2-1
TGTGCCAGCAGCGCTGGGACTGACCGGTTCTTC
CASSAGTDRFF
>TRBV24-1|.|.|TRBJ2-5
TGTGCCACCAGTGAACGGGACACGAACTCGGTAGGGACCCAGTACTTC
CATSERDTNSVGTQYF
>TRBV7-9|.|TRBD2|TRBJ2-1
TGTGCCAGCAGCTCGTATCTAGCGGGGTACAATGAGCAGTTCTTC
CASSSYLAGYNEQFF
>TRBV9|few|.|TRBJ1-1
TGTGCCAGCAGCGTCTATGGGAACACTGAAGCTTTCTTT
CASSVYGNTEAFF
>TRBV5-8|few|.|TRBJ1-2
TGTGCCAGCAGTACCGGACAGATAGATCTTGCTAACTATGGCTACACCTTC
CASSTGQIDLANYGYTF
>TRBV5-8|few|TRBD2|TRBJ2-1
TGTGCCAGCAGCTTGGGACTAGCGGGAGTCAATGAGCAGTTCTTC
CASSLGLAGVNEQFF
>TRBV28|.|TRBD1|TRBJ2-7
TGTGCCAGCCTGGGGAACCCGACAGGGGCCTACGAGCAGTACTTC
CASLGNPTGAYEQYF
>TRBV12-3/TRBV12-4|.|.|TRBJ2-2
TGTGCCAGCAGTTTATGGGGCGACGGGGAGCTGTTTTTT
CASSLWGDGELFF
>TRBV12-3/TRBV12-4|.|.|TRBJ2-2
TGTGCCAGCAGTTCACAGGGTTGGGAGCTGTTTTTT
CASSSQGWELFF
>TRBV7-9|few|.|TRBJ1-1
TGTGCCAGCAGCTTTAACGGGAACACTGAAGCTTTCTTT
CASSFNGNTEAFF
>TRBV28|.|.|TRBJ1-3
TGTGCCGTACAGGGTTTGGGAAACACCATATATTTT
CAVQGLGNTIYF
>TRBV3-1/TRBV3-2|.|.|TRBJ2-3
TGTGCCAGCAGCCAAGCGAGGGTGGATACGCAGTATTTT
CASSQARVDTQYF
>TRBV6-1|.|.|TRBJ2-7
TGTGCCAGCAGTGATTTCGGGCGGGGAAGCTCCTACGAGCAGTACTTC
CASSDFGRGSSYEQYF